The 10 T cell receptor beta chains below were found in one sample sequenced in a study of a mutant IDH1 vaccine in newly diagnosed glioma. The assay was immunoSEQ multiplex PCR, and TCRdb's table has in-frame clones only and misses some. The sample consists of some 20,000 clones, around 80% of them appearing once. These receptors have no known antigen. Time point denoted: week 23, last vaccination. Doses comprised 300 ug of mutant IDH1 20-mer peptide each, plus topical imiquimod. This specimen consisted of PBMCs, obtained from a glioma patient whose treatment included an IDH1 peptide vaccine. The receptor set was obtained from a man aged 25 to 45 with glioma.

The gene calls are TRBV25-1 and TRBJ2-3; 14 nucleotides agree with TRBD2. The CDR3 is 17 amino acids. The germline V gene encodes CDR1 MGHDK and CDR2 SYGVNS. V shed 4 bases and J 3 bases; nucleotides not matched to a gene: 6. The CDR3 loop reads CASSGGLAGVYTDTQYF. The CDR3 DNA sequence: TGTGCCAGCAGTGGGGGACTAGCGGGAGTGTATACAGATACGCAGTATTTT.

Judged by abundance, this clone is medium-sized. The V gene is TRBV4-1, the J gene TRBJ1-1, with D maybe TRBD1 (5 bases). Germline values: CDR1 MGHRA, CDR2 YSYEKL. The CDR3 has 11 amino acids. Trimming cost V 8 bases and J 5 bases, with 9 bases left between them. For the CDR3, the DNA is TGCGCCAGCGACGGGGGGACTGAAGCTTTCTTT. It translates to CASDGGTEAFF.

This rearrangement joins TRBV10-3 to TRBJ2-3; possible D gene TRBD2, 5 bases. The CDR3 extends over 12 amino acids. V was cut by 8 bases and J by 3 bases, with 9 bases left in between. CDR1 and CDR2 from the germline V gene are ENHRY and SYGVKD. This CDR3 reads CAIRGGTDTQYF. Written as DNA, the CDR3 is TGTGCCATCCGAGGAGGAACAGATACGCAGTATTTT.

The chain couples TRBV5-6 to TRBJ2-6; D unclear. V dropped 4 bases and J dropped 1 base, with 3 bases sitting between them. The CDR3 length is 13 residues. Germline V gene data show CDR1 as SGHDT and CDR2 as YYEEEE. CDR3 in amino acids: CASSPSGANVLTF. CDR3 nucleotides: TGTGCCAGCAGCCCGTCTGGGGCCAACGTCCTGACTTTC.

The chain couples TRBV5-4 to TRBJ2-7, with 15 bases lining up with TRBD2. CDR3 size: 17 residues. V dropped 4 bases and J dropped 5; count of bases not matched to a gene: 10. The germline gives CDR1 SGHNT, CDR2 YYREEE (reference sequence). CDR3 sequence (DNA): TGTGCCAGCAGCGGGGGGACTAGCGGGAGGATTATGGACGAGCAGTACTTC. Translated: CASSGGTSGRIMDEQYF.

The chain joins TRBV4-1 to TRBJ2-5, with 8 bases that match TRBD2. Unmatched junction bases numbered 1, after V lost 3 bases and J lost 1 base. The CDR3 spans 14 residues. Germline lookup yields CDR1 MGHRA and CDR2 YSYEKL. CDR3 loop: CASSHSGTQETQYF. Here the CDR3 DNA reads TGCGCCAGCAGCCATAGCGGGACCCAAGAGACCCAGTACTTC.

The chain has TRBV5-1 and TRBJ1-1; no definite D call. CDR3 length: 14 residues. Trimming pared 0 bases from V and 4 bases from J, leaving 10 bases between. In germline, CDR1 is SGHRS, CDR2 YFSETQ. This chain's CDR3 is CASSLGRGGTEAFF. As DNA, the CDR3 is TGCGCCAGCAGCTTGGGTCGGGGAGGCACTGAAGCTTTCTTT.

This sequence joins TRBV6-6 and TRBJ2-7, with a weak D call TRBD2 (6 bases). Germline V gene sequence: CDR1 MNHNY, CDR2 SVGAGI (reference sequence). The ends were cut back, 4 bases at V and 0 bases at J, with 13 bases in the middle. The CDR3 runs to 15 residues. The CDR3 is CASSWDSPRSYEQYF. The DNA for the CDR3 is TGTGCCAGCAGTTGGGACTCTCCACGCTCCTACGAGCAGTACTTC.

J is TRBJ1-1 and V is TRBV6-1, with 7 positions matching TRBD1. The CDR3 runs 11 residues. Losses at the gene ends were 7 bases for V and 6 bases for J; bases not matched to a gene: 2. Germline V gives CDR1 MNHNS, CDR2 SASEGT. The CDR3 region is CASNGQAEAFF. The CDR3 DNA reads as TGTGCCAGCAACGGACAGGCTGAAGCTTTCTTT.

The chain employs TRBV7-9 and TRBJ2-5; a weak D match, TRBD1 (5 bases). The V gene lost 0 bases and the J gene lost 4 bases, with 12 bases spanning the gap. This CDR3 contains 15 residues. CDR1 SEHNR and CDR2 FQNEAQ come from the germline V gene (reference sequence). CDR3 sequence: CASSLASTGAETQYF. In DNA form, the CDR3 reads TGTGCCAGCAGCTTAGCGTCGACTGGGGCAGAGACCCAGTACTTC.